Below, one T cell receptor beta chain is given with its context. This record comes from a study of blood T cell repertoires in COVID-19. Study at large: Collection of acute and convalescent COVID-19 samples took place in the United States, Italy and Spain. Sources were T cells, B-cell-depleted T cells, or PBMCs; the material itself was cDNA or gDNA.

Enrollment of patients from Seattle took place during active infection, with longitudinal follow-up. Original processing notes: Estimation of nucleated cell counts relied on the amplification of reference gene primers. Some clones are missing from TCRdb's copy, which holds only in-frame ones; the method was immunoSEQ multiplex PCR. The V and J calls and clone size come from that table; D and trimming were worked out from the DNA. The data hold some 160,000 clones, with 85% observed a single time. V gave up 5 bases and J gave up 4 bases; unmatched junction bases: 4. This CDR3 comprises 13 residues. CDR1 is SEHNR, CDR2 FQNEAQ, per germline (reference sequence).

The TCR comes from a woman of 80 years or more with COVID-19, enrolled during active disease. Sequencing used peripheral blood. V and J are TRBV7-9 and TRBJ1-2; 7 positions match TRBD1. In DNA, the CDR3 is TGTGCCAGCAGCCTGGGGACAGTCTATGGCTACACCTTC. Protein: CASSLGTVYGYTF.